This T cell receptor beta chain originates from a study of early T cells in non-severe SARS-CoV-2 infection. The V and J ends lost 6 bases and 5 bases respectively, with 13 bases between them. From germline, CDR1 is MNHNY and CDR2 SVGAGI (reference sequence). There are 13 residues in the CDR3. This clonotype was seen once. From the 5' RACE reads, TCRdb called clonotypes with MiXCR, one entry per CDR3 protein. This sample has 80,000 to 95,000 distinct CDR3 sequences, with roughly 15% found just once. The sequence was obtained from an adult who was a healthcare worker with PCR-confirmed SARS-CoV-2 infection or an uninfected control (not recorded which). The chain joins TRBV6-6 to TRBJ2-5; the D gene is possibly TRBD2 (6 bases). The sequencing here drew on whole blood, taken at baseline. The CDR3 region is CASSRGTFETQYF. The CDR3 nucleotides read TGTGCCAGCAGCCGCGGGACCTTTGAGACCCAGTACTTC.